The clone carrying this TCR beta chain was picked up a small number of times. The sample comes from a study of T-cell reconstitution after alpha-beta-depleted transplantation in children. Unique molecular identifiers featured in how the TCRbeta library was prepared. TCRdb reprocessed the PCR reads via MiXCR and lists one record per CDR3 protein. Of hundreds of thousands of distinct CDR3 sequences listed, approximately 9.6% are singletons. The sequenced sample was PBMCs from the stem cell graft donor, obtained from the stem cell graft. This sequence originates from a human donor who donated a stem cell graft to a child with SCID.

CDR3 residues: CASSKLRAECNQPQHF. As DNA, the CDR3 is TGTGCCAGCAGCAAGTTACGGGCCGAATGCAATCAGCCCCAGCATTTT. The V call is TRBV21-1, the J call TRBJ1-5. TRBV21-1 is assigned pseudogene status. The CDR3 is made up of 16 amino acids.